One and the same sample provided the 20 T cell receptor beta chains below, sequenced in a study of T cell responses to AZD1222 COVID-19 vaccine. The repertoire was sequenced with immunoSEQ multiplex PCR; TCRdb's copy has only in-frame clones and lacks some. In the table there are more than 100,000 clones, roughly 90% of which are singletons. This specimen was peripheral blood, taken on day 0 of AZD1222 vaccination. The receptors here all came from an adult in good health.

This chain joins TRBV7-3 and TRBJ2-3; possibly TRBD2 for D (6 bases). Trimming shortened V by 3 bases and J by 1 base, and 8 bases separated the two germline ends. Germline V gives CDR1 SGHTA, CDR2 FQGTGA. This CDR3 region has 14 residues. CDR3 amino acids: CASSFGTGTDTQYF. Written as DNA, the CDR3 is TGTGCCAGCAGCTTCGGGACTGGCACAGATACGCAGTATTTT.

The V gene is TRBV30, the J gene TRBJ1-1; TRBD1 might be the D (6 bases). Germline assignment: CDR1 GTSNPN and CDR2 SVGIG (reference sequence). Trimming took 0 bases from V and 12 from J, leaving 17 bases between them. The CDR3 is 13 residues long. The CDR3 DNA reads as TGTGCCTGGAGTGTACTGGGGGCAGGCCGGACTTTCTTT. It yields the protein CAWSVLGAGRTFF.

The rearrangement uses TRBV4-3 and TRBJ2-3; D remains ambiguous. Trimming left V 0 bases short and J 1 base short, with 14 bases between. This CDR3 has 17 amino acids. Germline V lookup: CDR1 LGHNA, CDR2 YSLEER. Here the CDR3 reads CASSQEEGLSGTDTQYF. The CDR3 bases are TGCGCCAGCAGCCAAGAAGAAGGCCTTTCGGGCACAGATACGCAGTATTTT.

J is TRBJ1-2 and V is TRBV20-1; unclear D gene. CDR1 and CDR2 (germline): DFQATT, SNEGSKA (reference sequence). This CDR3 contains 11 residues. V was clipped by 7 bases and J by 5 bases, with 11 bases between them. This chain's CDR3 is CSVPRPYGYTF. CDR3 DNA sequence: TGCAGTGTTCCACGGCCTTATGGCTACACCTTC.

The chain employs TRBV5-1 and TRBJ2-7, with 10 bases that match TRBD2. Germline V lookup: CDR1 SGHRS, CDR2 YFSETQ. The CDR3 is made up of 18 amino acids. The trim removed 4 bases at V and 0 bases at J, leaving 13 bases unmatched. The CDR3 nucleotides are TGCGCCAGCAGCCCGAGGGCTAGCGGGGGACTTAGCTCCTACGAGCAGTACTTC. It is translated as CASSPRASGGLSSYEQYF.

The chain has TRBV5-1 and TRBJ2-7, with 8 bases matching TRBD2. Germline-derived CDR1 and CDR2 are SGHRS and YFSETQ. The CDR3 loop spans 15 amino acids. With V trimmed by 1 base and J by 2 bases, 5 bases remained unmatched. DNA of the CDR3: TGCGCCAGCAGCTTGTCTTTAGCGGGAACCTACGAGCAGTACTTC. Amino acid sequence: CASSLSLAGTYEQYF.

The chain links TRBV6-2 or TRBV6-3 to TRBJ1-1; D remains ambiguous. The germline gives CDR1 MNHEY, CDR2 SVGEGT. This CDR3 has 14 residues. V gave up 0 bases and J gave up 4 bases, with 9 bases separating them. CDR3 nucleotide sequence: TGTGCCAGCAGTTACTCTATGGTGGGCACTGAAGCTTTCTTT. Translation gives CASSYSMVGTEAFF.

This clone was seen once. The chain joins TRBV9 to TRBJ2-3, with D perhaps matching TRBD2 (5 bases). Germline assignment: CDR1 SGDLS and CDR2 YYNGEE. The CDR3 length is 15 residues. The V end was cut by 3 bases, the J end by 2 bases, with 13 bases between. The DNA of the CDR3 is TGTGCCAGCAGCGCAGATAACGGGGTCACAGATACGCAGTATTTT. This gives the protein CASSADNGVTDTQYF. The complete variable domain, with remaining parts taken from reference TRBV9 and TRBJ2-3, reads DSGVTQTPKHLITATGQRVTLRCSPRSGDLSVYWYQQSLDQGLQFLIQYYNGEERAKGNILERFSAQQFPDLHSELNLSSLELGDSALYFCASSADNGVTDTQYFGPGTRLTVL.

Written as DNA, the CDR3 is TGTGCCAGTAGTATTATCTATGGGGACCCAAGCTCCTACAATGAGCAGTTCTTC. It translates to CASSIIYGDPSSYNEQFF. The V gene is TRBV19, the J gene TRBJ2-1, with D possibly being TRBD1 or TRBD2 (5 bases each). The CDR3 is 18 amino acids. Trimming removed 3 bases from V and 0 bases from J, with 18 bases in between. Germline CDR1 LNHDA, CDR2 SQIVND (reference sequence).

The chain employs TRBV7-9 and TRBJ1-3; D uncertain. The germline V and J ends were trimmed by 6 bases and 0 bases, with 12 bases remaining between them. Germline loops: CDR1 SEHNR, CDR2 FQNEAQ (reference sequence). The CDR3 contains 15 residues. The CDR3 loop reads CASREGRSSGNTIYF. CDR3 nucleotide sequence: TGTGCCAGCAGAGAAGGACGGAGCTCTGGAAACACCATATATTTT. Variable domain in full (rest from reference TRBV7-9 and TRBJ1-3): DTGVSQNPRHKITKRGQNVTFRCDPISEHNRLYWYRQTLGQGPEFLTYFQNEAQLEKSRLLSDRFSAERPKGSFSTLEIQRTEQGDSAMYLCASREGRSSGNTIYFGEGSWLTVV.

The gene calls are TRBV7-3 and TRBJ2-7, with 8 bases matching TRBD2. Germline CDR1 is SGHTA and CDR2 is FQGTGA. The ends lost 5 bases at V and 3 bases at J; junction bases unmatched: 9. This CDR3 comprises 15 residues. The CDR3 bases are TGTGCCAGCAGCCCCTCCGGACTAGCCTTCTACGAGCAGTACTTC. Encoded protein: CASSPSGLAFYEQYF.

J is TRBJ1-1 and V is TRBV18, with D perhaps matching TRBD1 (5 bases). The ends were cut back, 3 bases at V and 4 bases at J, with 15 bases in the middle. Germline V lookup: CDR1 KGHSH, CDR2 LQKENI. This CDR3 has 15 residues. This CDR3 is CASSPQGERSTEAFF. CDR3 bases: TGTGCCAGCTCACCCCAAGGGGAAAGGAGCACTGAAGCTTTCTTT.

V gene TRBV21-1 combines with J gene TRBJ2-2; the table's D gene call, TRBD2, was not cross checked with the DNA. TRBV21-1 is designated a pseudogene. The CDR3 loop spans 16 amino acids. The CDR3 DNA sequence: TGTGCCAGCAGCAAGGTGGGGACGGGGGAGACCGGGGAGCTGTTTTTT. Amino acids: CASSKVGTGETGELFF.

The chain has TRBV2 and TRBJ2-7; D gene ambiguous. Germline loops: CDR1 SNHLY, CDR2 FYNNEI. CDR3 size: 15 residues. Trimming removed 6 bases from V and 1 base from J, with 16 bases in between. The CDR3 sequence: CASRIDLTPSYEQYF. As DNA, the CDR3 is TGTGCCAGCAGAATTGACCTGACGCCATCCTACGAGCAGTACTTC.

The rearrangement joins TRBV5-1 to TRBJ1-2, with D possibly being TRBD1 (6 bases). V was cut by 0 bases and J by 5 bases, with 17 bases left in between. From germline, CDR1 is SGHRS and CDR2 YFSETQ. This CDR3 has 16 residues. The CDR3 DNA reads as TGCGCCAGCAGCTTGGGCCGGACAGCCGAGGTGTATGGCTACACCTTC. Its protein product is CASSLGRTAEVYGYTF.

This chain uses TRBV6-5 with TRBJ2-1; possibly TRBD2 for D (6 bases). V was trimmed by 6 bases and J by 8 bases, leaving 14 bases between them. CDR1 and CDR2 (germline): MNHEY, SVGAGI. This CDR3 comprises 13 residues. The chain's CDR3 is CASSAHGGYEQFF. CDR3 DNA sequence: TGTGCCAGCAGCGCTCATGGAGGGTATGAGCAGTTCTTC.

J is TRBJ2-1 and V is TRBV19, with TRBD1 identical over 9 bases. CDR3 length: 16 residues. Trimming at V came to 3 bases and at J to 8 bases, leaving 11 bases not matched to a gene. CDR1 LNHDA and CDR2 SQIVND come from the germline V gene (reference sequence). The CDR3 region is CASSINRDRVIDEQFF. The CDR3 region has the DNA TGTGCCAGTAGTATCAACCGGGACAGGGTTATCGATGAGCAGTTCTTC.

About this clone itself: Other DNA sequences in this specimen translate into the identical CDR3. This chain connects TRBV18 to TRBJ1-5; D remains ambiguous. Trimming stripped 2 bases from V and 4 bases from J, with 12 bases between. CDR3 size: 15 residues. Germline V CDR1 and CDR2: KGHSH, LQKENI. CDR3 DNA: TGTGCCAGCTCACCAGTCGAAAATAGTAATCAGCCCCAGCATTTT. It encodes CASSPVENSNQPQHF.

The gene calls are TRBV12-3 or TRBV12-4 and TRBJ1-1, with D perhaps matching TRBD1 (5 bases). Trimming stripped 5 bases from V and 8 bases from J, with 12 bases between. This CDR3 has 12 residues. DNA for the CDR3: TGTGCCAGCAGTGCATCCGGGGGGGAAGCTTTCTTT. Its translation is CASSASGGEAFF.

The gene calls are TRBV4-3 and TRBJ1-1; no firm D call. CDR1 is LGHNA and CDR2 is YSLEER in the germline V gene. This CDR3 comprises 14 residues. Trimming pared 0 bases from V and 3 bases from J, leaving 8 bases between. The CDR3 is CASSQEPDDTEAFF. The CDR3 nucleotides read TGCGCCAGCAGCCAAGAACCAGATGACACTGAAGCTTTCTTT.